This TCR beta chain was recorded in a study of post-analysis software for immune sequencing data. Study-wide results and limits: The study found TRBV5-6, TRBV5-1 and TRBV20-1 among 5 or 6 TRBV segments more frequent in patients than controls. Those samples that were prepared in the same batch co-clustered strongly by F measure.

The CDR3 contains 17 residues. Germline V gene lookup returns CDR1 SGHAT and CDR2 FQNNGV. Deletions cut 2 bases from V and 5 bases from J, with 19 bases between. cDNA libraries of TCR beta carried unique molecular identifiers. MiXCR was run by TCRdb on the PCR reads, yielding one entry per CDR3 protein. The sample yields more than 500,000 distinct CDR3 sequences, around a third seen once. Of note for this clonotype: Its antigen remains unidentified.

This receptor was obtained from a girl under 18 with multiple sclerosis. Material for sequencing was blood. The chain recombines TRBV11-2 with TRBJ2-1, with D tentatively TRBD2 (5 bases). CDR3 bases: TGTGCCAGCAGCTTAAGACCCCCGAGGGCCGTGGACAATGAGCAGTTCTTC. The encoded protein is CASSLRPPRAVDNEQFF.